The 14 T cell receptor beta chains presented below share a single source sample, sequenced in a study of cytomegalovirus exposure and HLA in healthy donors. PCR primers comprised 60 Vbeta and 13 Jbeta primers. Generated by immunoSEQ multiplex PCR, the TCRdb table keeps only in-frame clones and is missing some. The data show 95,000 to 150,000 clones, about four fifths seen once. Sequencing was carried out using PBMCs. Source of these receptors: a female donor in good health and CMV-seropositive.

The genes are TRBV10-3 and TRBJ2-1; the D gene is possibly TRBD1 (5 bases). This CDR3 contains 14 residues. Germline V lookup: CDR1 ENHRY, CDR2 SYGVKD. V lost 3 bases and J 9 bases, leaving 15 bases between the germline ends. The CDR3 protein is CAISDRVKWGEQFF. The CDR3 DNA reads TGTGCCATCAGTGACAGGGTGAAATGGGGTGAGCAGTTCTTC.

The chain links TRBV7-3 to TRBJ2-2; D is uncertain. This CDR3 is built from 15 residues. CDR1 SGHTA and CDR2 FQGTGA come from the germline V gene. Trimming removed 2 bases from V and 4 bases from J, with 11 bases in between. The CDR3 here is CASSLSAGGTGELFF. DNA of the CDR3: TGTGCCAGCAGCTTATCCGCAGGTGGCACCGGGGAGCTGTTTTTT. The variable domain in full, completed from reference TRBV7-3 and TRBJ2-2, reads GAGVSQTPSNKVTEKGKYVELRCDPISGHTALYWYRQSLGQGPEFLIYFQGTGAADDSGLPNDRFFAVRPEGSVSTLKIQRTERGDSAVYLCASSLSAGGTGELFFGEGSRLTVL.

V gene TRBV5-1 combines with J gene TRBJ2-3; tentatively, D is TRBD2 (6 bases). The ends were cut back, 7 bases at V and 0 bases at J, with 12 bases in the middle. From germline, CDR1 is SGHRS and CDR2 YFSETQ. CDR3 length equals 14 residues. The CDR3 coding sequence is TGCGCCAGCCGACTAGTACTGAGCACAGATACGCAGTATTTT. Protein sequence: CASRLVLSTDTQYF. Full variable domain (remainder filled in from reference TRBV5-1 and TRBJ2-3): KAGVTQTPRYLIKTRGQQVTLSCSPISGHRSVSWYQQTPGQGLQFLFEYFSETQRNKGNFPGRFSGRQFSNSRSEMNVSTLELGDSALYLCASRLVLSTDTQYFGPGTRLTVL.

The V call is TRBV6-5, the J call TRBJ1-5; 8 nucleotides match TRBD1. The length of the CDR3 is 14 residues. V dropped 4 bases and J dropped 3; count of bases not matched to a gene: 2. Germline CDR1 is MNHEY and CDR2 is SVGAGI. DNA of the CDR3: TGTGCCAGCAGTTTGGACAGGGACAATCAGCCCCAGCATTTT. The encoded protein is CASSLDRDNQPQHF.

The V call is TRBV15, the J call TRBJ1-1, with D tentatively TRBD1 (5 bases). The V end was cut by 3 bases, the J end by 5 bases, with 10 bases between. The germline gives CDR1 LNHNV, CDR2 YYDKDF (reference sequence). The CDR3 consists of 13 residues. As DNA, the CDR3 is TGTGCCACCAGCAGCGGCGGGGGGACTGAAGCTTTCTTT. Its protein product is CATSSGGGTEAFF.

The chain joins TRBV19 to TRBJ1-5; 7 nucleotides match TRBD1. CDR1 is LNHDA and CDR2 is SQIVND in the germline V gene (reference sequence). The V and J ends lost 6 bases and 4 bases, in that order; junction bases with no gene match: 3. The CDR3 runs to 13 residues. CDR3 loop: CASRMTGNQPQHF. CDR3 DNA sequence: TGTGCCAGTAGAATGACAGGGAATCAGCCCCAGCATTTT. Together with reference TRBV19 and TRBJ1-5, the CDR3 gives the full variable domain: DGGITQSPKYLFRKEGQNVTLSCEQNLNHDAMYWYRQDPGQGLRLIYYSQIVNDFQKGDIAEGYSVSREKKESFPLTVTSAQKNPTAFYLCASRMTGNQPQHFGDGTRLSIL.

This rearrangement joins TRBV10-3 to TRBJ2-7; no definite D call. V was shortened by 3 bases and J by 5 bases, with 8 bases between the two germline ends. Germline V CDR1 and CDR2: ENHRY, SYGVKD. The CDR3 has 12 amino acids. DNA of the CDR3: TGTGCCATCAGTGAACAGAGCAACGAGCAGTACTTC. It encodes CAISEQSNEQYF.

As regards this clone: Other nucleotide sequences in the sample specify the same CDR3. The V and J genes are TRBV7-9 and TRBJ1-2; possibly TRBD1 for D (5 bases). V shed 3 bases and J shed 5 bases, with 7 bases lying between them. CDR3 length: 12 residues. Germline assignment: CDR1 SEHNR and CDR2 FQNEAQ (reference sequence). The CDR3 here is CASSFSGYGYTF. The CDR3 DNA reads TGTGCCAGCAGCTTTTCAGGGTATGGCTACACCTTC.

The gene calls are TRBV10-3 and TRBJ1-1, with 10 nucleotides matching TRBD1. CDR3 length: 16 amino acids. The V gene end was trimmed by 0 bases and the J gene end by 4 bases; junction bases not matched to a gene: 5. CDR1 and CDR2 (germline): ENHRY, SYGVKD. This CDR3 reads CAISESQGTGVTEAFF. The CDR3 DNA sequence: TGTGCCATCAGTGAGTCCCAAGGGACAGGGGTCACTGAAGCTTTCTTT.

This chain links TRBV5-1 with TRBJ2-7, with 7 positions matching TRBD1. Germline CDR1 reads SGHRS; CDR2 reads YFSETQ. V dropped 4 bases and J dropped 2; count of bases not matched to a gene: 12. This CDR3 contains 16 residues. CDR3 in DNA: TGCGCCAGCAGCCGTCGACTTTGGGACAGCCCCTACGAGCAGTACTTC. It is translated as CASSRRLWDSPYEQYF. Full variable domain (rest looked up from reference TRBV5-1 and TRBJ2-7): KAGVTQTPRYLIKTRGQQVTLSCSPISGHRSVSWYQQTPGQGLQFLFEYFSETQRNKGNFPGRFSGRQFSNSRSEMNVSTLELGDSALYLCASSRRLWDSPYEQYFGPGTRLTVT.

This clone was recorded a few times. This rearrangement joins TRBV27 to TRBJ1-5; D call uncertain. This CDR3 has 15 residues. With 3 bases removed from V and 2 bases from J, the gap between germline ends came to 11 bases. Germline CDR1 MNHEY, CDR2 SMNVEV (reference sequence). DNA for the CDR3: TGTGCCAGCAGTTTCCGGGGTCGCGGCAATCAGCCCCAGCATTTT. It encodes CASSFRGRGNQPQHF.

The chain has TRBV7-3 and TRBJ2-7; possibly TRBD1 for D (5 bases). CDR3 length: 13 residues. Germline V lookup: CDR1 SGHTA, CDR2 FQGTGA. The V and J ends lost 10 bases and 3 bases respectively, with 16 bases between them. The CDR3 reads CATSPHRLYEQYF. The CDR3 nucleotides read TGTGCCACCAGTCCCCACAGGCTCTACGAGCAGTACTTC. The complete variable domain, with remaining parts taken from reference TRBV7-3 and TRBJ2-7, reads GAGVSQTPSNKVTEKGKYVELRCDPISGHTALYWYRQSLGQGPEFLIYFQGTGAADDSGLPNDRFFAVRPEGSVSTLKIQRTERGDSAVYLCATSPHRLYEQYFGPGTRLTVT.

The chain employs TRBV10-3 and TRBJ1-1; TRBD1 agrees at 8 bases. The CDR3 sequence is 17 residues long. CDR1 ENHRY and CDR2 SYGVKD come from the germline V gene. The J segment lost 1 base and the V segment lost 6 bases, leaving 13 bases of the junction unmatched. CDR3 sequence (DNA): TGTGCCATCAGCCCGGGGACAGGCGTGAAAGGGAACACTGAAGCTTTCTTT. This translates into CAISPGTGVKGNTEAFF.

Comments on this clone: Other nucleotide sequences from this sample produce the same CDR3. V is TRBV4-1 and J is TRBJ1-6; 7 bases fit TRBD1. V was clipped by 2 bases and J by 6 bases; unmatched bases: 13. The CDR3 extends over 18 amino acids. Germline CDR1 reads MGHRA; CDR2 reads YSYEKL. The CDR3 region has the DNA TGCGCCAGCAGCCAATTAGGCCCTCGGACAGGCGGTAATTCACCCCTCCACTTT. Translation gives CASSQLGPRTGGNSPLHF.